Below are 17 T cell receptor beta chains sequenced from a single sample in a study of technical replicates of blood from several donors. The repertoire was sequenced with immunoSEQ multiplex PCR; TCRdb's copy has only in-frame clones and lacks some. The table records roughly 61,000 clones, approximately 97% of them present only once. The specimen was T cells isolated from PBMCs. Source of these receptors: a human donor in good health.

The chain joins TRBV5-1 to TRBJ2-5; 13 nucleotides match TRBD2. Per the germline V gene, CDR1 is SGHRS and CDR2 is YFSETQ. Trimming cost V 6 bases and J 1 base; bases outside gene matches: 12. The CDR3 covers 18 residues. The CDR3 nucleotides are TGCGCCAGCAACCCGAGGACTAGCGGGAGCACCTTCCAAGAGACCCAGTACTTC. It specifies CASNPRTSGSTFQETQYF.

The chain is built from TRBV29-1 and TRBJ2-1, with D possibly matching TRBD1 (6 bases). The length of the CDR3 is 14 residues. V was clipped by 3 bases and J by 0 bases, with 9 bases between them. CDR1 and CDR2 from the germline V gene are SQVTM and ANQGSEA. CDR3: CSVERGSSYNEQFF. For the CDR3, the DNA is TGCAGCGTTGAGAGGGGGAGCTCCTACAATGAGCAGTTCTTC.

This chain links TRBV19 with TRBJ2-1, with D uncertain. Germline CDR1 reads LNHDA; CDR2 reads SQIVND (reference sequence). With 1 base removed from V and 0 bases from J, the gap between germline ends came to 16 bases. The CDR3 length is 18 residues. CDR3 in amino acids: CASSIVGLGGSSYNEQFF. The CDR3 region has the DNA TGTGCCAGTAGTATAGTAGGTTTAGGCGGAAGCTCCTACAATGAGCAGTTCTTC.

The chain employs TRBV15 and TRBJ2-3; TRBD1 matches at 9 bases. Per the germline V gene, CDR1 is LNHNV and CDR2 is YYDKDF (reference sequence). V lost 3 bases, J lost 1 base, and 2 bases stayed unmatched. The CDR3 extends over 15 amino acids. The CDR3 DNA follows: TGTGCCACCAGCAGCCGGACAGGGGGCACAGATACGCAGTATTTT. Its protein is CATSSRTGGTDTQYF.

The rearrangement uses TRBV18 and TRBJ2-1, with TRBD2 identical over 13 bases. The junction had 10 bases not matched to a gene; V was cut back by 3 bases and J by 5 bases. Germline V gene data show CDR1 as KGHSH and CDR2 as LQKENI. The CDR3 runs to 18 residues. The CDR3 coding sequence is TGTGCCAGCTCACCTGGCGGACTAGCGGGGGTCAAAAACAATGAGCAGTTCTTC. Its translation: CASSPGGLAGVKNNEQFF.

The V and J genes are TRBV2 and TRBJ1-2, with D unresolved. The CDR3 extends over 12 amino acids. The ends were cut back, 10 bases at V and 8 bases at J, with 17 bases in the middle. Germline CDR1 SNHLY, CDR2 FYNNEI. DNA for the CDR3: TGTGCCACCATGAATGAGAAGAAAGGCTACACCTTC. Protein sequence: CATMNEKKGYTF. Complete variable domain (other parts from reference TRBV2 and TRBJ1-2): EPEVTQTPSHQVTQMGQEVILRCVPISNHLYFYWYRQILGQKVEFLVSFYNNEISEKSEIFDDQFSVERPDGSNFTLKIRSTKLEDSAMYFCATMNEKKGYTFGSGTRLTVV.

This clone has just a few counts. This chain connects TRBV9 to TRBJ1-1; D gene uncertain. The V end was cut by 3 bases, the J end by 1 base, with 10 bases between. The CDR3 spans 14 residues. Germline CDR1 SGDLS, CDR2 YYNGEE. Written as DNA, the CDR3 is TGTGCCAGCAGCGCGGGAGGGTGGAACACTGAAGCTTTCTTT. Its protein product is CASSAGGWNTEAFF.

The V call is TRBV5-6, the J call TRBJ2-7; 9 positions match TRBD2. The CDR3 contains 15 residues. The trim removed 10 bases at V and 3 bases at J, leaving 14 bases unmatched. Germline CDR1 and CDR2: SGHDT and YYEEEE. The CDR3 is CAGSRAGGPSYEQYF. CDR3 DNA sequence: TGTGCCGGAAGCCGGGCGGGAGGGCCTAGCTACGAGCAGTACTTC.

The chain uses TRBV6-1 and TRBJ2-1, with 10 bases that match TRBD2. CDR3 size: 15 residues. Germline V gives CDR1 MNHNS, CDR2 SASEGT. Losses at the gene ends were 1 base for V and 5 bases for J; bases not matched to a gene: 2. CDR3 sequence: CASSEGLAGDNEQFF. In DNA, the CDR3 is TGTGCCAGCAGTGAAGGGCTAGCGGGGGACAATGAGCAGTTCTTC.

This chain links TRBV5-4 with TRBJ1-1; D not resolved. V lost 5 bases and J lost 0, with 14 bases in between. CDR3 size: 15 residues. Germline V CDR1 and CDR2: SGHNT, YYREEE (reference sequence). The CDR3 coding sequence is TGTGCCAGCAGTATACGTAGAGGCGTGAACACTGAAGCTTTCTTT. Its translation is CASSIRRGVNTEAFF.

The rearrangement uses TRBV4-1 and TRBJ1-3; D is uncertain. V was shortened by 1 base and J by 2 bases, with 12 bases between the two germline ends. CDR1 is MGHRA, CDR2 YSYEKL, per germline. CDR3 length: 16 residues. CDR3 protein: CASSQVSADPGNTIYF. The CDR3 bases are TGCGCCAGCAGCCAAGTTAGCGCGGACCCTGGAAACACCATATATTTT.

V gene TRBV5-8 combines with J gene TRBJ2-3; 11 bases fit TRBD2. Germline-derived CDR1 and CDR2 are SGHTS and YDEGEE. The V and J ends lost 3 bases and 0 bases, in that order; junction bases with no gene match: 12. The CDR3 consists of 19 residues. The CDR3 spells CASSSPGLAAQVSTDTQYF. The CDR3 DNA follows: TGTGCCAGCAGCTCGCCGGGACTAGCGGCTCAAGTTAGCACAGATACGCAGTATTTT.

The chain links TRBV5-1 to TRBJ2-5; TRBD2 agrees at 7 bases. From germline, CDR1 is SGHRS and CDR2 YFSETQ. The ends lost 5 bases at V and 5 bases at J; junction bases unmatched: 15. The CDR3 is 16 residues long. This CDR3 is CASSIGASGERETQYF. DNA of the CDR3: TGCGCCAGCAGTATCGGGGCTAGCGGAGAGCGGGAGACCCAGTACTTC.

The CDR3 loop reads CASSELSSYNEQFF. The CDR3 nucleotides are TGTGCCAGCAGTGAACTGAGCTCCTACAATGAGCAGTTCTTC. The rearrangement joins TRBV27 to TRBJ2-1; no clear D gene. Trimming shortened V by 5 bases and J by 0 bases, and 8 bases separated the two germline ends. The CDR3 runs 14 residues. Germline lookup yields CDR1 MNHEY and CDR2 SMNVEV (reference sequence).

The chain combines TRBV19 with TRBJ1-1; 7 nucleotides align to TRBD1. The CDR3 loop spans 11 amino acids. V lost 8 bases, J lost 9 bases, and 6 bases stayed unmatched. CDR1 is LNHDA and CDR2 is SQIVND in the germline V gene (reference sequence). CDR3 residues: CASYTGVKAFF. CDR3 bases: TGTGCCAGTTATACAGGGGTTAAAGCTTTCTTT.

V is TRBV6-5 and J is TRBJ1-1; D gene uncertain. Per germline, CDR1 MNHEY and CDR2 SVGAGI. The CDR3 sequence is 15 residues long. V shed 0 bases and J shed 4 bases, with 12 bases lying between them. This CDR3 reads CASSYSEGGGTEAFF. In nucleotides, the CDR3 is TGTGCCAGCAGTTACTCGGAGGGAGGAGGCACTGAAGCTTTCTTT.

This clone showed up just once. The chain is built from TRBV5-1 and TRBJ2-2, with D possibly TRBD1 on 5 matching bases. The CDR3 is 15 amino acids. V lost 0 bases and J lost 7, with 13 bases in between. The germline V gene has CDR1 SGHRS and CDR2 YFSETQ. CDR3 sequence reads: CASSLAPGSGGELFF. The CDR3, as DNA: TGCGCCAGCAGCTTGGCCCCAGGGTCTGGCGGGGAGCTGTTTTTT. The full variable domain, in which reference TRBV5-1 and TRBJ2-2 provide the parts outside the CDR3, is KAGVTQTPRYLIKTRGQQVTLSCSPISGHRSVSWYQQTPGQGLQFLFEYFSETQRNKGNFPGRFSGRQFSNSRSEMNVSTLELGDSALYLCASSLAPGSGGELFFGEGSRLTVL.